Each of the 11 T cell receptor beta chains below was sequenced from the same sample in a study of blood T cell repertoires in COVID-19. TCRdb's table, derived via immunoSEQ multiplex PCR, lists solely in-frame clones and lacks some. This table holds some 300,000 clones, roughly nine tenths found once. Sequenced sample: PBMCs or T cells enriched from blood (not recorded which). These receptors were taken from a woman aged 45-65 years who had been exposed to COVID-19.

The genes are TRBV19 and TRBJ2-5; the D gene is possibly TRBD1 (5 bases). CDR1 is LNHDA and CDR2 is SQIVND in the germline V gene (reference sequence). With 11 bases removed from V and 4 bases from J, the gap between germline ends came to 8 bases. CDR3 length equals 10 residues. The DNA for the CDR3 is TGTGCCTCTAGGGGAGAGACCCAGTACTTC. Translation gives CASRGETQYF.

The J gene is TRBJ2-1, the V gene TRBV5-8; 10 nucleotides match TRBD2. The CDR3 has 16 amino acids. The trim removed 4 bases at V and 4 bases at J, leaving 8 bases unmatched. CDR1 and CDR2 (germline): SGHTS, YDEGEE. CDR3 amino acids: CASSAWTSGSYNEQFF. CDR3 bases: TGTGCCAGCAGCGCCTGGACTAGCGGATCATACAATGAGCAGTTCTTC.

The V call is TRBV3-1 (or the pseudogene TRBV3-2), the J call TRBJ2-1; TRBD1 matches at 8 bases. CDR1 and CDR2 from the germline V gene are LGHDT and YNNKEL (reference sequence). The CDR3 totals 14 residues. V was pared by 4 bases and J by 8 bases, with 7 bases of the junction left unmatched. CDR3 bases: TGTGCCAGCAGCCCCCGGGACAGGTTTTATGAGCAGTTCTTC. Translated, it gives CASSPRDRFYEQFF.

The chain employs TRBV29-1 and TRBJ2-1; 7 nucleotides line up with TRBD1. This CDR3 is 12 amino acids long. The V segment lost 7 bases and the J segment 4 bases; nucleotides outside the gene matches: 4. Per the germline V gene, CDR1 is SQVTM and CDR2 is ANQGSEA. The CDR3 sequence is CSGGTVYNEQFF. The CDR3 nucleotides are TGCAGCGGAGGGACAGTTTACAATGAGCAGTTCTTC.

CDR3 sequence reads: CASSISGEYNEQFF. CDR3 bases: TGTGCCAGTAGCATTAGCGGGGAGTACAATGAGCAGTTCTTC. This rearrangement joins TRBV19 to TRBJ2-1; 8 positions agree with TRBD2. Germline V gene lookup returns CDR1 LNHDA and CDR2 SQIVND (reference sequence). V trimming: 6 bases; J trimming: 4 bases; junction bases outside the gene matches: 5. This CDR3 has 14 amino acids.

J is TRBJ1-2 and V is TRBV28; 7 nucleotides line up with TRBD1. V lost 6 bases to trimming and J lost 3 bases; unmatched junction nucleotides: 7. In germline, CDR1 is MDHEN, CDR2 SYDVKM. CDR3 length equals 14 residues. This CDR3 reads CASSSAGTDYGYTF. CDR3 sequence (DNA): TGTGCCAGCAGCTCCGCCGGGACAGACTATGGCTACACCTTC.

The genes are TRBV18 and TRBJ2-3, with 9 bases aligning to TRBD1. J was trimmed by 6 bases and V by 6 bases; bases with no gene match: 7. This CDR3 comprises 14 residues. Germline V gene sequence: CDR1 KGHSH, CDR2 LQKENI. CDR3 sequence: CASSLQGAMDTQYF. Here the CDR3 DNA reads TGTGCCAGCTCCCTACAGGGGGCGATGGATACGCAGTATTTT.

The chain combines TRBV5-1 with TRBJ2-5; 9 nucleotides align to TRBD2. The J segment lost 3 bases and the V segment lost 1 base, leaving 7 bases of the junction unmatched. This CDR3 comprises 16 residues. In germline, CDR1 is SGHRS, CDR2 YFSETQ. CDR3 sequence (DNA): TGCGCCAGCAGCTTGCTCAGCGGGGGGCTCAAAGAGACCCAGTACTTC. This sequence encodes CASSLLSGGLKETQYF.

V usage is TRBV19 and J usage is TRBJ2-1, with a possible D match to TRBD2 (6 bases). V was pared by 5 bases and J by 8 bases, with 16 bases between. The CDR3 sequence is 14 residues long. Germline CDR1 LNHDA, CDR2 SQIVND (reference sequence). CDR3 residues: CASSSGLNKDEQFF. CDR3 DNA: TGTGCCAGTAGTTCGGGACTCAATAAAGATGAGCAGTTCTTC.

The chain couples TRBV7-9 to TRBJ2-7; 7 bases align to TRBD2. The CDR3 totals 15 residues. V lost 5 bases and J lost 0; bases outside the gene matches: 7. Germline CDR1 is SEHNR and CDR2 is FQNEAQ (reference sequence). As DNA, the CDR3 is TGTGCCAGCAGCCCGCGCGGGGGAAGCTCCTACGAGCAGTACTTC. Protein sequence: CASSPRGGSSYEQYF.

The chain has TRBV3-1 (or the pseudogene TRBV3-2) and TRBJ2-3; TRBD2 matches 10 bases. Germline V CDR1 and CDR2: LGHDT, YNNKEL (reference sequence). The CDR3 runs to 17 residues. Trimming at V came to 3 bases and at J to 6 bases, leaving 12 bases not matched to a gene. CDR3: CASSHRLQRGGRDTQYF. CDR3 coding DNA: TGTGCCAGCAGCCACCGTCTGCAGCGGGGGGGCCGGGATACGCAGTATTTT.